This T cell receptor beta chain was found in a study of breast tumors, draining lymph nodes, adjacent tissues. Using its own MiXCR run on the multiplex PCR reads, TCRdb lists one record per CDR3 protein. The data contain about 140,000 distinct CDR3 sequences, 32% of them seen just once; the ten biggest clones take up around 2.5%. Germline V gene sequence: CDR1 GTSNPN, CDR2 SVGIG (reference sequence). V was cut by 0 bases and J by 0 bases, with 5 bases left in between. The CDR3 length is 13 residues. Axillary draining lymph nodes of breast cancer patients supplied the node samples. Sequences were obtained from axillary lymph node tissue. This TCR was recovered from a female donor with breast cancer. Some clones in this sample may be carry-over from other donors' samples. The chain carries TRBV30 and TRBJ1-1; D is unclear. The CDR3 sequence is CAWSVRMNTEAFF. In DNA form, the CDR3 reads TGTGCCTGGAGTGTGAGGATGAACACTGAAGCTTTCTTT.